The entry below gives a single T cell receptor beta chain sequence along with its context. As yet, its antigen is unknown. This sample is part of a study of T cell repertoires in cytomegalovirus infection. Study in general: Through public TCR beta signatures, both CMV infection and matching HLA type were indicated. Study-wide points: Carriers of CMV and the relevant HLA type were discriminated by public TCR beta frequency. HLA-C-restricted CMV clonotypes gave the most frequent clonotype in two of eight donors.

TCRdb recomputed calls from the reads with MiXCR, one row per CDR3 protein. Counted here are about 400,000 distinct CDR3 sequences, 15% to 20% occurring once; the ten biggest clones make up approximately 10%. CDR1 is SGDLS, CDR2 YYNGEE, per germline. The CDR3 has 18 residues. The V gene end was trimmed by 4 bases and the J gene end by 8 bases; junction bases not matched to a gene: 15. The chain couples TRBV9 to TRBJ2-1; 13 nucleotides match TRBD2. Sequencing was carried out using PBMCs. This TCR came from a human donor in good health (CMV status not recorded). Some clones in this sample may be carry-over from other donors' samples. The CDR3 DNA reads as TGTGCCAGCAGCTCATCCCTTGGACTAGCGGGAGCTCTCGATGAGCAGTTCTTC. Protein product: CASSSSLGLAGALDEQFF.